This is a list of T cell receptor beta chains from one sample in a study of blood T cell repertoires in COVID-19. Sequenced by immunoSEQ multiplex PCR; TCRdb stores in-frame clones only, minus some. Counted here are more than 85,000 clones, about 78% occurring once; the ten biggest clones make up 3.5% to 5%. The sample consisted of peripheral blood. These receptors all come from a human donor in a cohort sampled during active or convalescent COVID-19. CDR3s include the opening cysteine and the closing phenylalanine or tryptophan. Expanded clones get a size class; other rows say once, few or many, or leave the size out.

>TRBV6-6|.
CAIGTPNTEAFF
>TRBV29-1|.
CSAWTGNFVEQYF
>TRBV3-1/TRBV3-2|.
CASSQKSGTLSNEKLFF
>TRBV4-1|.
CASRPQGNTEAFF
>TRBV7-2|.
CASSLGRGTTDTQYF
>TRBV19|.
CASSLGERGLQETQYF
>TRBV9|.
CASSVAPGGYEQYF
>TRBV10-3|.
CAISVSLAGGSYNEQFF
>TRBV28|once
CASSDRDMVEAFF
>TRBV6-6|.
CASSSGQGSYTF
>TRBV2|.
CASSYRGFSNQPQHF
>TRBV7-2|few
CASSPGQGYGYTF
>TRBV10-1|.
CASRPNNRDRVLKPFYEQYF
>TRBV10-3|.
CAIGGGTHEQYF
>TRBV27|.
CASSRGPSPGELFF
>TRBV7-6|.
CASSFPGGSDTQYF
>TRBV27|.
CASIGRIQGWNTEAFF
>TRBV18|.
CASSPDRGSTEAFF
>TRBV28|.
CASSLPTGWAFF
>TRBV4-3|.
CASSQDGGLAEQFF
>TRBV3-1/TRBV3-2|few
CASSPRPFGQGTYEQYF
>TRBV7-2|.
CASSSALGSGGALAETQYF
>TRBV7-8|.
CASSLWRQGGDGYTF
>TRBV28|many
CASTWTGATNYGYTF
>TRBV2|few
CASREDRVDNSPLHF
>TRBV4-3|few
CASSQDWRVYDGYTF
>TRBV5-1|.
CASNLGWGTNNEQFF
>TRBV2|.
CASKSAGGAYEQYF
>TRBV5-1|.
CASSWATDSNYGYTF
>TRBV5-5|once
CASSGFRLAGVGETQYF
>TRBV7-3|few
CASSRTSGRPNTGELFF
>TRBV4-3|.
CASSQDRNFNTEAFF
>TRBV4-1|.
CASSQDQGRRNEQFF
>TRBV18|.
CASSPRQGDPGELFF